This entry lists 17 T cell receptor beta chains sequenced from one sample in a study of blood T cell repertoires in COVID-19. Assay: immunoSEQ multiplex PCR; the TCRdb copy retains only in-frame clones and omits some. The sample has some 150,000 clones; approximately 85% are singletons. Sequencing input: peripheral blood. The source of these receptors is a man aged 35 to 55 who had recovered from COVID-19.

The chain couples TRBV7-6 to TRBJ1-2; D unresolved. The CDR3 is 13 residues long. Trimming left V 5 bases short and J 8 bases short, with 15 bases between. Germline CDR1 and CDR2: SGHVS and FNYEAQ. CDR3 DNA sequence: TGTGCCAGCAGCCGGGAAAGATTGGGAGGCTACACCTTC. Protein sequence: CASSRERLGGYTF.

This chain joins TRBV6-5 and TRBJ2-2; TRBD2 is a possible D gene (6 bases). Germline values: CDR1 MNHEY, CDR2 SVGAGI. This CDR3 is 13 amino acids long. Trimming left V 6 bases short and J 7 bases short, with 12 bases between. This CDR3 reads CASRAEGSGELFF. The CDR3, as DNA: TGTGCCAGCAGAGCGGAGGGGAGCGGGGAGCTGTTTTTT.

The chain joins TRBV30 to TRBJ2-7; D unclear. The CDR3 consists of 12 residues. V was trimmed by 8 bases and J by 3 bases, leaving 14 bases between them. The germline V gene encodes CDR1 GTSNPN and CDR2 SVGIG (reference sequence). CDR3 residues: CALNTNVYEQYF. CDR3 nucleotides: TGTGCCCTCAATACAAACGTCTACGAGCAGTACTTC.

The chain joins TRBV28 to TRBJ1-1; no reliable D call. The ends were cut back, 5 bases at V and 1 base at J, with 8 bases in the middle. CDR1 is MDHEN and CDR2 is SYDVKM in the germline V gene. The CDR3 is 13 residues long. The CDR3 DNA follows: TGTGCCAGCAGTCCAAAGAGGAACACTGAAGCTTTCTTT. This translates into CASSPKRNTEAFF.

The rearrangement uses TRBV9 and TRBJ2-7, with D perhaps matching TRBD2 (7 bases). This CDR3 has 13 residues. The germline gives CDR1 SGDLS, CDR2 YYNGEE. Trimming removed 0 bases at V and 6 bases at J, with 10 bases between. The CDR3 region is CASSVGGGGEQYF. For the CDR3, the DNA is TGTGCCAGCAGCGTAGGCGGGGGCGGCGAGCAGTACTTC. Combining the CDR3 with reference TRBV9 and TRBJ2-7 gives the whole variable domain DSGVTQTPKHLITATGQRVTLRCSPRSGDLSVYWYQQSLDQGLQFLIQYYNGEERAKGNILERFSAQQFPDLHSELNLSSLELGDSALYFCASSVGGGGEQYFGPGTRLTVT.

V gene TRBV4-1 combines with J gene TRBJ2-3; D uncertain. The CDR3 is 12 amino acids. The V gene's germline CDR1 is MGHRA and CDR2 YSYEKL. V lost 1 base to trimming and J lost 5 bases, with 4 bases between them. Here the CDR3 reads CASSQALDTQYF. For the CDR3, the DNA is TGCGCCAGCAGCCAAGCCCTAGATACGCAGTATTTT.

The V gene is TRBV6-2 or TRBV6-3, the J gene TRBJ2-3; 7 nucleotides agree with TRBD1. This CDR3 has 16 residues. The V and J ends lost 5 bases and 1 base, in that order; junction bases with no gene match: 9. Germline values: CDR1 MNHEY, CDR2 SVGEGT. For the CDR3, the DNA is TGTGCCAGCAGTACCCCGGACAGGACGGGCACAGATACGCAGTATTTT. Residues: CASSTPDRTGTDTQYF.

This sequence joins TRBV5-6 and TRBJ1-1; D remains ambiguous. The germline gives CDR1 SGHDT, CDR2 YYEEEE. Trimming took 5 bases from V and 11 from J, leaving 22 bases between them. This CDR3 region has 14 residues. For the CDR3, the DNA is TGTGCCAGCAGTTTCCCGGGAGCCGACCCGACGGCTTTCTTT. This sequence encodes CASSFPGADPTAFF. The whole variable domain, remainder taken from reference TRBV5-6 and TRBJ1-1, is DAGVTQSPTHLIKTRGQQVTLRCSPKSGHDTVSWYQQALGQGPQFIFQYYEEEERQRGNFPDRFSGHQFPNYSSELNVNALLLGDSALYLCASSFPGADPTAFFGQGTRLTVV.

The chain uses TRBV6-5 and TRBJ2-2; possible D gene TRBD1, 5 bases. Trimming shortened V by 7 bases and J by 6 bases, and 15 bases separated the two germline ends. From germline, CDR1 is MNHEY and CDR2 SVGAGI. The CDR3 covers 14 residues. CDR3 protein: CASKLIGEAGELFF. In nucleotides, the CDR3 is TGTGCCAGCAAGCTAATAGGGGAAGCCGGGGAGCTGTTTTTT.

J is TRBJ2-7 and V is TRBV27; D is possibly TRBD2 (5 bases). This CDR3 is 12 amino acids long. Germline CDR1 and CDR2: MNHEY and SMNVEV (reference sequence). V lost 3 bases and J lost 6, with 9 bases in between. The chain's CDR3 is CASSFEGGEQYF. The CDR3 DNA reads as TGTGCCAGCAGTTTCGAGGGCGGCGAGCAGTACTTC.

This clone has just a few counts. The V gene is TRBV24-1, the J gene TRBJ1-1; D ambiguous. V was cut by 6 bases and J by 1 base, with 5 bases left in between. Germline lookup yields CDR1 KGHDR and CDR2 SFDVKD. This CDR3 has 12 residues. The CDR3: CATSQANTEAFF. The DNA for the CDR3 is TGTGCCACCAGTCAGGCGAACACTGAAGCTTTCTTT.

This clone occurred once. The chain joins TRBV3-1 (or the pseudogene TRBV3-2) to TRBJ2-1; 8 nucleotides match TRBD2. The V and J ends lost 5 bases and 5 bases, in that order; junction bases with no gene match: 11. The germline V gene encodes CDR1 LGHDT and CDR2 YNNKEL (reference sequence). The CDR3 loop spans 16 amino acids. CDR3 loop: CASSYLWAGGDNEQFF. The CDR3, as DNA: TGTGCCAGCAGCTACCTCTGGGCGGGGGGAGACAATGAGCAGTTCTTC.

This chain links TRBV7-9 with TRBJ1-1; TRBD1 matches at 10 bases. This CDR3 contains 15 residues. Germline CDR1 SEHNR, CDR2 FQNEAQ (reference sequence). V dropped 5 bases and J dropped 5; count of bases not matched to a gene: 8. The CDR3: CASSLRQGADTEAFF. CDR3 DNA sequence: TGTGCCAGCAGCCTCCGACAGGGGGCGGATACTGAAGCTTTCTTT.

The rearrangement joins TRBV18 to TRBJ2-1; 9 bases align to TRBD2. After removal of 6 bases from V and 7 bases from J, the junction contained 10 bases not matched to a gene. The germline V gene encodes CDR1 KGHSH and CDR2 LQKENI. The CDR3 runs 15 residues. The CDR3 DNA sequence: TGTGCCAGCTCCCCGGGGCTAGCGGGAAGGAATGAGCAGTTCTTC. Translated, it gives CASSPGLAGRNEQFF.

V is TRBV6-5 and J is TRBJ2-7; weak D call: TRBD1 (5 bases). Trimming cost V 4 bases and J 5 bases, with 15 bases left between them. The CDR3 contains 14 residues. CDR1 MNHEY and CDR2 SVGAGI come from the germline V gene. The CDR3 DNA follows: TGTGCCAGCAGTTTCCTCCTAGGGGCCCACGAGCAGTACTTC. This codes for CASSFLLGAHEQYF.

CDR3 coding DNA: TGTGCCAGCAGCGTAGGTCCAGGGTCAACCTACGAGCAGTACTTC. This sequence encodes CASSVGPGSTYEQYF. J is TRBJ2-7 and V is TRBV9; perhaps TRBD1 as D (5 bases). V was shortened by 0 bases and J by 2 bases, with 12 bases between the two germline ends. From germline, CDR1 is SGDLS and CDR2 YYNGEE. The CDR3 is made up of 15 amino acids.

J is TRBJ1-2 and V is TRBV7-3; weak D call: TRBD1 (6 bases). This CDR3 has 14 residues. The germline gives CDR1 SGHTA, CDR2 FQGTGA. V was trimmed by 5 bases and J by 6 bases, leaving 16 bases between them. This CDR3 reads CASSLMGTSDGYTF. DNA of the CDR3: TGTGCCAGCAGCCTTATGGGGACATCCGATGGCTACACCTTC.